The rows below give T cell receptor beta chains drawn from one sample of a study of T cell responses to AZD1222 COVID-19 vaccine. TCRdb's copy holds only in-frame clones and misses some; the assay was immunoSEQ multiplex PCR. Of 65,000 to 95,000 clones listed, approximately 84% are singletons. Sequenced here: peripheral blood, sampled on day 0 of AZD1222 vaccination. The receptors originated from an adult in good health. The CDR3 runs from the conserved cysteine through the conserved F or W. D genes are given only for firm matches. Part of the rows lack a size; the others show once, few, many or a class for expanded clones.

cdr3_aa,cdr3_nt,v_call,clone_size,cdr3_length,j_call,d_call
CASNRGGDTEAFF,TGTGCCAGCAATCGAGGTGGCGACACTGAAGCTTTCTTT,TRBV6-5,NA,13,TRBJ1-1,NA
CASSSLRGTEAFF,TGTGCCAGCAGCTCTCTCCGAGGAACTGAAGCTTTCTTT,TRBV7-9,NA,13,TRBJ1-1,NA
CASMGGMNTEAFF,TGTGCCAGCATGGGCGGAATGAACACTGAAGCTTTCTTT,TRBV28,NA,13,TRBJ1-1,NA
CASSLGGNTQYF,TGTGCCAGCAGCTTAGGCGGGAATACGCAGTATTTT,TRBV7-3,NA,12,TRBJ2-3,NA
CASNEGQGWGGYTF,TGTGCCAGCAACGAAGGACAGGGGTGGGGTGGCTACACCTTC,TRBV28,NA,14,TRBJ1-2,TRBD1
CASSPMNTEAFF,TGTGCCAGCAGCCCCATGAACACTGAAGCTTTCTTT,TRBV7-8,NA,12,TRBJ1-1,NA
CASTFNAISDYEQYF,TGTGCCAGTACCTTTAACGCCATAAGCGACTACGAGCAGTACTTC,TRBV19,NA,15,TRBJ2-7,NA
CASSEVDRGGIQYF,TGTGCCAGCAGTGAGGTCGACAGGGGGGGCATTCAGTACTTC,TRBV2,NA,14,TRBJ2-4,TRBD1
CASSLRRELFF,TGTGCCAGCAGTCTTCGACGGGAGCTGTTTTTT,TRBV28,NA,11,TRBJ2-2,NA
CASSLGLAGATDTQYF,TGTGCCAGCAGCTTAGGGCTAGCGGGCGCCACAGATACGCAGTATTTT,TRBV7-2,NA,16,TRBJ2-3,TRBD2
CASSDGVLSDEQYF,TGTGCCAGCAGTGACGGGGTTTTAAGCGACGAGCAGTACTTC,TRBV2,once,14,TRBJ2-7,NA
CASSAGQGNEKLFF,TGTGCCAGCAGCGCCGGACAGGGGAATGAAAAACTGTTTTTT,TRBV9,NA,14,TRBJ1-4,TRBD1
CASSLIFAGSEAFF,TGTGCCAGCAGCCTCATCTTTGCAGGGAGTGAAGCTTTCTTT,TRBV7-9,NA,14,TRBJ1-1,NA
CASSQTGPTNEKLFF,TGTGCCAGCAGTCAAACAGGGCCAACTAATGAAAAACTGTTTTTT,TRBV28,NA,15,TRBJ1-4,NA
CASSPGQGVYGYTF,TGTGCCAGCAGTCCCGGACAGGGGGTTTATGGCTACACCTTC,TRBV28,NA,14,TRBJ1-2,TRBD1
CASSMAGVSSPLHF,TGTGCCAGTAGTATGGCAGGGGTCAGTTCACCCCTCCACTTT,TRBV19,NA,14,TRBJ1-6,NA
CASSLGDGTNYGYTF,TGCGCCAGCAGCTTGGGGGACGGAACTAACTATGGCTACACCTTC,TRBV5-1,once,15,TRBJ1-2,NA
CASSETGGRIYGYTF,TGTGCCAGCAGTGAAACGGGGGGGAGGATTTATGGCTACACCTTC,TRBV6-1,NA,15,TRBJ1-2,NA
CASSLSGTAGRAFF,TGTGCCAGCAGCCTATCCGGGACCGCCGGTCGGGCTTTCTTT,TRBV6-4,NA,14,TRBJ1-1,NA
CASRSGGYNEKLFF,TGTGCCAGTAGATCCGGGGGGTATAATGAAAAACTGTTTTTT,TRBV19,once,14,TRBJ1-4,NA
CASSLRQATGELFF,TGTGCCAGCAGCCTCCGACAGGCCACCGGGGAGCTGTTTTTT,TRBV2,NA,14,TRBJ2-2,NA
CASSTGPVRPTLTEAFF,TGTGCCAGTAGTACGGGACCAGTACGTCCCACCCTCACTGAAGCTTTCTTT,TRBV19,NA,17,TRBJ1-1,NA
CSASADRDTEAFF,TGCAGTGCTAGTGCCGACAGGGACACTGAAGCTTTCTTT,TRBV20-1,NA,13,TRBJ1-1,TRBD1
CASSQGPQGGKLFF,TGTGCCAGCAGCCAAGGACCACAGGGAGGAAAACTGTTTTTT,TRBV3-1/TRBV3-2,NA,14,TRBJ1-4,NA
CASSPEGALYGYTF,TGTGCCAGCAGCCCCGAGGGGGCTCTCTATGGCTACACCTTC,TRBV7-9,NA,14,TRBJ1-2,TRBD1
CASSQGLAAQETQYF,TGTGCCAGCAGCCAAGGGCTAGCGGCCCAAGAGACCCAGTACTTC,TRBV3-1/TRBV3-2,NA,15,TRBJ2-5,TRBD2
CASSTNDWGAGEQFF,TGTGCCAGCAGCACCAACGATTGGGGCGCCGGGGAGCAGTTCTTC,TRBV7-8,NA,15,TRBJ2-1,NA
CASSYSGGDDEQFF,TGTGCCAGCAGCTATAGCGGGGGGGACGATGAGCAGTTCTTC,TRBV7-9,NA,14,TRBJ2-1,TRBD2
CASSPYEGAVYNEQFF,TGTGCCAGCTCACCATACGAGGGGGCTGTCTACAATGAGCAGTTCTTC,TRBV18,NA,16,TRBJ2-1,TRBD1
CASSPIPRGPKTYEQYF,TGTGCCAGCAGCCCCATTCCTCGGGGGCCTAAAACCTACGAGCAGTACTTC,TRBV3-1/TRBV3-2,once,17,TRBJ2-7,NA
CASSLVGGRSGELFF,TGTGCCAGCAGCTTGGTCGGGGGTAGAAGCGGGGAGCTGTTTTTT,TRBV5-5,NA,15,TRBJ2-2,NA
CASSSAVYSNQPQHF,TGTGCCAGCAGCTCGGCGGTCTATAGCAATCAGCCCCAGCATTTT,TRBV5-5,NA,15,TRBJ1-5,NA
CASSTGTGIFTDTQYF,TGTGCCAGCAGCACCGGGACAGGGATATTTACAGATACGCAGTATTTT,TRBV7-9,NA,16,TRBJ2-3,TRBD1
CASSGVVGAGDTIYF,TGTGCCAGCAGCGGCGTGGTAGGGGCCGGGGACACCATATATTTT,TRBV9,NA,15,TRBJ1-3,NA
CASSPGTTEQETQYF,TGTGCCAGCAGTCCCGGGACAACGGAACAAGAGACCCAGTACTTC,TRBV6-2/TRBV6-3,few,15,TRBJ2-5,NA
CASSYGGGQPQHF,TGTGCCAGCAGTTACGGGGGCGGACAGCCCCAGCATTTT,TRBV6-2/TRBV6-3,NA,13,TRBJ1-5,NA
CASTSDRGYYGYTF,TGTGCCAGTACCTCGGACAGGGGTTACTATGGCTACACCTTC,TRBV19,few,14,TRBJ1-2,TRBD1
CASSPRRNTEAFF,TGTGCCAGCAGCCCGAGAAGGAACACTGAAGCTTTCTTT,TRBV7-3,NA,13,TRBJ1-1,NA
CASSLDRASGGTRVTDTQYF,TGTGCCAGCAGCTTAGATCGGGCTAGCGGGGGGACGAGAGTCACAGATACGCAGTATTTT,TRBV11-3,NA,20,TRBJ2-3,TRBD2
CASSPGQSSGNTIYF,TGTGCCAGCAGCCCGGGACAGTCCTCTGGAAACACCATATATTTT,TRBV7-6,NA,15,TRBJ1-3,TRBD1
CASSPREGEAFF,TGTGCCAGCTCACCACGGGAGGGGGAAGCTTTCTTT,TRBV18,once,12,TRBJ1-1,NA
CASTTYGTGFYEQYF,TGTGCCAGCACCACCTACGGTACGGGTTTCTACGAGCAGTACTTC,TRBV11-2,NA,15,TRBJ2-7,NA
CASSLAKDDYTF,TGTGCCAGCAGCTTGGCCAAGGATGACTACACCTTC,TRBV5-4,few,12,TRBJ1-2,NA
CASSTGAQPQHF,TGTGCCAGTAGTACGGGGGCGCAGCCCCAGCATTTT,TRBV19,NA,12,TRBJ1-5,NA
CASKLGLSHHDTQYF,TGTGCCAGCAAACTCGGGCTATCTCACCATGATACGCAGTATTTT,TRBV6-5,NA,15,TRBJ2-3,NA
CASSQDLGDGRTYEQYF,TGCGCCAGCAGCCAAGATTTAGGGGACGGCCGAACCTACGAGCAGTACTTC,TRBV4-1,NA,17,TRBJ2-7,NA
CASSGPTGSNTEAFF,TGTGCCAGCAGTGGCCCGACAGGGTCAAACACTGAAGCTTTCTTT,TRBV2,NA,15,TRBJ1-1,TRBD1
CASTLDRGNYGYTF,TGTGCCAGTACCTTAGACAGGGGAAACTATGGCTACACCTTC,TRBV19,NA,14,TRBJ1-2,TRBD1
CASSYCTGQSFYSNQPQHF,TGTGCCAGCAGTTACTGCACGGGACAGAGCTTTTATAGCAATCAGCCCCAGCATTTT,TRBV6-8,NA,19,TRBJ1-5,TRBD1
CASGTGTGVYNSPLHF,TGTGCCAGCGGCACCGGGACAGGCGTCTATAATTCACCCCTCCACTTT,TRBV9,NA,16,TRBJ1-6,TRBD1
CASSVDHTTSSYEQYF,TGTGCCAGCAGCGTAGATCACACGACTTCCTCCTACGAGCAGTACTTC,TRBV9,NA,16,TRBJ2-7,NA
CASRRQGYEQYF,TGTGCCAGCAGGCGACAGGGCTACGAGCAGTACTTC,TRBV7-8,NA,12,TRBJ2-7,TRBD1
CASSETPRGTDTQYF,TGTGCCAGCAGCGAAACTCCCCGAGGGACAGATACGCAGTATTTT,TRBV5-4,NA,15,TRBJ2-3,NA
CASSPLRSGYEQYF,TGTGCCAGCAGCCCACTCCGTAGCGGCTACGAGCAGTACTTC,TRBV7-3,NA,14,TRBJ2-7,NA
CASSLGQGMGETQYF,TGCGCCAGCAGCTTGGGACAGGGAATGGGAGAGACCCAGTACTTC,TRBV5-1,NA,15,TRBJ2-5,TRBD1
CAWGGGSFGNQPQHF,TGTGCCTGGGGAGGGGGCAGTTTTGGCAATCAGCCCCAGCATTTT,TRBV30,NA,15,TRBJ1-5,TRBD1
CASSDHGDTLYYGYTF,TGTGCCAGCAGTGACCACGGGGACACCCTATACTATGGCTACACCTTC,TRBV27,NA,16,TRBJ1-2,NA